This T cell receptor beta chain was obtained from a study of blood T cell repertoires in COVID-19 (dated by TCRdb to 2020 to 2021). Regarding the complete study: Collaborator samples came from the United States, Italy and Spain and covered acute and convalescent phases of COVID-19. The material from the prospective study consisted of cDNA or gDNA derived from T cells, B-cell-depleted T cells, or PBMCs. The dataset comprised deeply sampled blood TCRbeta repertoires from subjects exposed to, actively infected with, or recovered from COVID-19. The repertoires were released in a freely available public database meant as a resource for research on the immune response to SARS-CoV-2. Samples came from the ongoing ImmuneRACE study (first 160 participants) plus 1,254 subjects from 6 global collaborators. Nearly every sample came with metadata listing a de-identified subject ID, COVID-19 status, age in years and sex. HLA class I and class II types, where available, came from metadata supplied by the sample provider rather than from assay-based typing. Broad study findings and their caveats: How much clinical and demographic metadata was included differed by source and by participant, and the metadata was provided uncurated.

The CDR3 goes from the cysteine to the phenylalanine over 15 residues. Just the 45-base CDR3 DNA is kept, in frame starting at base 1. V and J lose 6 bases and 8 bases, and a span of 22 bases separates them. Via the germline V gene, CDR1 is MNHEY and CDR2 SVGAGI. TCRbeta CDR3 regions were amplified from genomic DNA using the immunoSEQ Assay, a bias-controlled multiplex PCR. The authors' analysis ran thus. The number of nucleated cells in each sample was estimated from the amplification of reference gene primers within the assay. Sequence reads were collapsed and filtered to measure the absolute abundance of every unique TCRbeta CDR3 rearrangement. For each sample, productive Simpson clonality was calculated as the square root of Simpson's diversity index across productive rearrangements. TCRdb took over this immuneACCESS table, retaining in-frame rearrangements with V and J assigned. Such tables are incomplete; in checked studies, under half of the missing clones stem from an unresolved V gene, and the remainder is unexplained. V and J calls plus clone size are reproduced from that table; the DNA served to infer D and trimming. The sample profile shows over 85,000 clones; 85% of them were found once. The ten largest clones capture around 4% of the sample.

Regarding this clone: The specificity of this receptor is unknown. No base qualities exist here, and no much larger clone lies one base off it.

Each collaborating institution followed its own protocols to collect whole blood in K2EDTA tubes. Collaborator samples were shipped for TCRbeta analysis as frozen whole blood, isolated PBMCs, or DNA extracted from either sample type. This TCR was recovered from a man aged 55 to 69 with acute or convalescent COVID-19. The receptor chain draws on TRBV6-5 and TRBJ1-2; TRBD1 is a possible D gene, resting on 6 matching bases. The sequenced sample was peripheral blood. The CDR3 protein is CASSDISTGTGGYTF. The DNA is TGTGCCAGCAGCGATATCTCGACTGGTACAGGGGGCTACACCTTC.